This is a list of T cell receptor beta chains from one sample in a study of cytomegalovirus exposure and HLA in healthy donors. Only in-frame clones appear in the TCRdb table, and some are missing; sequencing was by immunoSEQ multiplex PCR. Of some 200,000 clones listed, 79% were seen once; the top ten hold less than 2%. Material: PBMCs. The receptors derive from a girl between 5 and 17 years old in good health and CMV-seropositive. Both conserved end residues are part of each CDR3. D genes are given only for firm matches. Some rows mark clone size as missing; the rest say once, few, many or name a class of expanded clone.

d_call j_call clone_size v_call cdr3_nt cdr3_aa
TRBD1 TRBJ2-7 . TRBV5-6 TGTGCCAGCAGCTCAGGGGGCCTTTACTACGAGCAGTACTTC CASSSGGLYYEQYF
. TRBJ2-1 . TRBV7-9 TGTGCCAGCAGCTTACTAGAACACCTTGAGCAGTTCTTC CASSLLEHLEQFF
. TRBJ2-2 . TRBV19 TGTGCCAGTAGCCCACAGGGTTCAGTAGCCGGGGAGCTGTTTTTT CASSPQGSVAGELFF
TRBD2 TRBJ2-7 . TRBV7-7 TGTGCCAGCAGCCCCCTCGGGGGGTACGAGCAGTACTTC CASSPLGGYEQYF
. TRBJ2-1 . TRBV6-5 TGTGCCAGCAGGAGGCGAGAGACCTACAATGAGCAGTTCTTC CASRRRETYNEQFF
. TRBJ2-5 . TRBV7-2 TGTGCCAGCAGCTTAGGACTAGTTGTGGAGACCCAGTACTTC CASSLGLVVETQYF
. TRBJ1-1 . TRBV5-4 TGTGCCAGCAGCTACAGTGCGAGGGACACTGAAGCTTTCTTT CASSYSARDTEAFF
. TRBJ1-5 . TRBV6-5 TGTGCCAGCAGCCGAGGGGCGGGGGATCAGCCCCAGCATTTT CASSRGAGDQPQHF
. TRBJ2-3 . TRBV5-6 TGTGCCAGCGGCTTATATGGGGCAGGGGATACGCAGTATTTT CASGLYGAGDTQYF
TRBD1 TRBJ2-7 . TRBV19 TGTGCCAGTAGCGCCTCAGGGGGATACGAGCAGTACTTC CASSASGGYEQYF
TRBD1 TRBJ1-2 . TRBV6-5 TGTGCCAGCAGTTACTCGACGGTGGGACAGTACACCTTC CASSYSTVGQYTF
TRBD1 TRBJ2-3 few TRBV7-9 TGTGCCAGCAGCTTATCTACAGGGGATCATCAGTATTTT CASSLSTGDHQYF
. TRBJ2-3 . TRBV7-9 TGTGCCAGCAGCCCAAGGGGTGCCACAGATACGCAGTATTTT CASSPRGATDTQYF
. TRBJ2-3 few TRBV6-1 TGTGCCAGCAGTCCCTGGCTGGAGGGCACAGATACGCAGTATTTT CASSPWLEGTDTQYF
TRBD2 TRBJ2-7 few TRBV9 TGTGCCAGCAGCTCTTCGACTAGCGGGGGCTCCGAGCAGTACTTC CASSSSTSGGSEQYF
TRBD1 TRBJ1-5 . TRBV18 TGTGCCAGCTCACCAGAGACAGGGGTAAGCAATCAGCCCCAGCATTTT CASSPETGVSNQPQHF
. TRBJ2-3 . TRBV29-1 TGCAGCGTTCGGGTCAGCACAGATACGCAGTATTTT CSVRVSTDTQYF
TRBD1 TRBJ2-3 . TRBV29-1 TGCAGCGTGGCGGGACAGGGGGACACCCTAGCGCAGTATTTT CSVAGQGDTLAQYF
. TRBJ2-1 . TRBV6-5 TGTGCCAGCAGTAAGGGGGGGAGCTCCTACAATGAGCAGTTCTTC CASSKGGSSYNEQFF
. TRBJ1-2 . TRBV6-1 TGTGCCAGCAGTGATTCGAACAGGAGTAACTATGGCTACACCTTC CASSDSNRSNYGYTF
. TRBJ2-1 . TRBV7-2 TGTGCCAGCGGTGTCGGCGAGGGCTACAATGAGCAGTTCTTC CASGVGEGYNEQFF
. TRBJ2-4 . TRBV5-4 TGTGCCAGCCGGTCAGGAGGTGTAGCCAAAAACATTCAGTACTTC CASRSGGVAKNIQYF
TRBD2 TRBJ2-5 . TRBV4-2 TGTGCCAGCAGCCAAGATCCCAACGGACTAGCTTATGAGACCCAGTACTTC CASSQDPNGLAYETQYF
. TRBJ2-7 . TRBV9 TGTGCCAGCAGCGTAGTACATAGGGACTCCTACCGCTACGAGCAGTACTTC CASSVVHRDSYRYEQYF
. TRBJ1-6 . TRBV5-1 TGCGCCAGCAGCTTGGCCAGGGGCAGGGCACCCCTCCACTTT CASSLARGRAPLHF
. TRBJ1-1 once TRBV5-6 TGTGCCAGCAGCTTGGGCAGGGACACTGAAGCTTTCTTT CASSLGRDTEAFF